The 15 T cell receptor beta chains reported below all come from one sample, sequenced in a study of CD8+CD57+ T cells in acquired aplastic anemia. Whoever was chosen for sequencing had shown CD8+CD57+ cell expansion by flow cytometry. Using genomic DNA as the template, TCR beta VDJ and CDR3 profiling was carried out. TCRdb re-called the reads with MiXCR, one entry per CDR3 protein. The table includes about 200,000 distinct CDR3 sequences, around three fifths detected once. The source material was sorted CD4+, CD8+, or CD8+CD57+ T cells (not recorded which) from PBMCs. Receptor source: a human donor with aplastic anemia.

V is TRBV5-6 and J is TRBJ2-1; D gene uncertain. Trimming took off 3 bases at V and 2 bases at J, with 6 bases between the two ends. Germline V lookup: CDR1 SGHDT, CDR2 YYEEEE. The CDR3 sequence is 13 residues long. The CDR3 region has the DNA TGTGCCAGCAGCTGGGCAGCCTACAATGAGCAGTTCTTC. It codes for CASSWAAYNEQFF.

The V call is TRBV19, the J call TRBJ1-5; the D is unclear. The CDR3 is made up of 12 amino acids. Germline assignment: CDR1 LNHDA and CDR2 SQIVND (reference sequence). V was shortened by 6 bases and J by 6 bases, with 9 bases between the two germline ends. Here the CDR3 DNA reads TGTGCCAGTAGAGAGGTAGGTCAGCCCCAGCATTTT. Translation: CASREVGQPQHF.

Worth noting for this clonotype: Lacking the conserved final phenylalanine or tryptophan, this CDR3 likely reflects a read error. The rearrangement uses TRBV5-1 and TRBJ2-5; D is unclear. The V gene's germline CDR1 is SGHRS and CDR2 YFSETQ. V lost 0 bases to trimming and J lost 4 bases, with 10 bases between them. The CDR3 loop spans 14 amino acids. The CDR3 nucleotides are TGCGCCAGCAGCTTGGAAGGGATTGGAGAGACCCAGTACCTC. Translating it yields CASSLEGIGETQYL.

This clonotype was counted only a few times. The CDR3 coding sequence is TGTGCCACCAGCAGAGAGGGAACCGGGGATTCACCCCTCCACTTT. This codes for CATSREGTGDSPLHF. The chain carries TRBV15 and TRBJ1-6; D ambiguous. V shed 0 bases and J shed 8 bases, with 11 bases lying between them. Germline V gene lookup returns CDR1 LNHNV and CDR2 YYDKDF (reference sequence). This CDR3 region has 15 residues.

Concerning this clonotype: One junction end does not reproduce the germline sequence, and a read error may be involved. The rearrangement joins TRBV4-1 to TRBJ2-2, with D maybe TRBD2 (6 bases). The CDR3 contains 17 residues. Germline CDR1 reads MGHRA; CDR2 reads YSYEKL. The CDR3 bases are TGTGCCAGCAGCCAAGTAGGCGGGACGGTGAACACCGGGGAGCTGTTTTTT. Translation: CASSQVGGTVNTGELFF.

The CDR3 coding sequence is TGTGCCAGCAGCTCCAGAGTGGCGCCAATCTCCTACAATGAGCAGTTCTTC. It translates to CASSSRVAPISYNEQFF. The J gene is TRBJ2-1, the V gene TRBV7-9; no clear D. Germline CDR1 reads SEHNR; CDR2 reads FQNEAQ (reference sequence). Trimming shortened V by 4 bases and J by 0 bases, and 16 bases separated the two germline ends. CDR3 length: 17 residues.

The chain recombines TRBV19 with TRBJ2-1; 7 bases are shared with TRBD1. With V trimmed by 6 bases and J by 0 bases, 8 bases remained unmatched. Per the germline V gene, CDR1 is LNHDA and CDR2 is SQIVND (reference sequence). The CDR3 covers 16 residues. CDR3 sequence (DNA): TGTGCCAGTAGCATACAGGGGCTAACCTCCTACAATGAGCAGTTCTTC. Amino acids: CASSIQGLTSYNEQFF.

The table lists this clonotype with a few counts. The J gene is TRBJ2-7, the V gene TRBV24-1; D uncertain. The CDR3 covers 14 residues. CDR1 and CDR2 (germline): KGHDR, SFDVKD. V lost 6 bases to trimming and J lost 2 bases, with 13 bases between them. CDR3 sequence (DNA): TGTGCCACCAGTCCCAGTGATGGCCCCTACGAGCAGTACTTC. Its translation: CATSPSDGPYEQYF.

This clonotype appeared a single time. For the CDR3, the DNA is TGTGCCAGCAGTGAGCAACTCATGGGCCTTTATGGCTACACCTTC. The encoded protein is CASSEQLMGLYGYTF. The gene calls are TRBV2 and TRBJ1-2; D gene uncertain. The CDR3 is 15 amino acids. V was clipped by 3 bases and J by 5 bases, with 16 bases between them. Germline CDR1 and CDR2: SNHLY and FYNNEI.

The V and J genes are TRBV4-1 and TRBJ1-3; no reliable D call. V was pared by 1 base and J by 4 bases, with 5 bases between. CDR3 length equals 13 residues. Per the germline V gene, CDR1 is MGHRA and CDR2 is YSYEKL. CDR3 coding DNA: TGCGCCAGCAGCCAAGCCCTCGGAAACACCATATATTTT. Residues: CASSQALGNTIYF.

The chain couples TRBV19 to TRBJ1-2; 7 nucleotides agree with TRBD1. Germline loops: CDR1 LNHDA, CDR2 SQIVND (reference sequence). With V trimmed by 3 bases and J by 8 bases, 15 bases remained unmatched. The length of the CDR3 is 16 residues. This chain's CDR3 is CASSILFSDRLEGYTF. CDR3 bases: TGTGCCAGTAGTATCCTATTCTCGGACAGGCTAGAAGGCTACACCTTC.

The chain combines TRBV6-1 with TRBJ2-5; D may be TRBD1 or TRBD2 (5 bases each). CDR1 and CDR2 from the germline V gene are MNHNS and SASEGT. The CDR3 has 15 amino acids. V gave up 1 base and J gave up 4 bases, with 13 bases separating them. CDR3 sequence reads: CASSEVGGSVETQYF. As DNA, the CDR3 is TGTGCCAGCAGTGAAGTTGGGGGATCTGTAGAGACCCAGTACTTC.

The V call is TRBV29-1, the J call TRBJ1-2; no clear D. This CDR3 comprises 12 residues. V dropped 2 bases and J dropped 2 bases, with 6 bases sitting between them. Germline lookup yields CDR1 SQVTM and CDR2 ANQGSEA. The CDR3 loop reads CSVETWNYGYTF. The CDR3 DNA reads as TGCAGCGTTGAAACTTGGAACTATGGCTACACCTTC.

V and J are TRBV5-5 and TRBJ2-3, with D perhaps matching TRBD2 (7 bases). This CDR3 region has 15 residues. Trimming shortened V by 2 bases and J by 1 base, and 11 bases separated the two germline ends. CDR1 and CDR2 from the germline V gene are SGHKS and YYEKEE (reference sequence). CDR3 residues: CASSFGGPGTDTQYF. The CDR3 DNA reads TGTGCCAGCAGCTTCGGGGGGCCGGGCACAGATACGCAGTATTTT.

As concerns this clonotype: This may be a read error: a much more frequent sequence differs by one nucleotide. The J gene is TRBJ1-5, the V gene TRBV2; D possibly corresponds to TRBD1 (6 bases). The CDR3 extends over 14 amino acids. V was trimmed by 6 bases and J by 7 bases, leaving 16 bases between them. The germline gives CDR1 SNHLY, CDR2 FYNNEI. CDR3 coding DNA: TGTGCCAGCAGAGGGAAGCAGGGGTGGCAGCCCCAGCATTTT. Amino acid sequence: CASRGKQGWQPQHF.